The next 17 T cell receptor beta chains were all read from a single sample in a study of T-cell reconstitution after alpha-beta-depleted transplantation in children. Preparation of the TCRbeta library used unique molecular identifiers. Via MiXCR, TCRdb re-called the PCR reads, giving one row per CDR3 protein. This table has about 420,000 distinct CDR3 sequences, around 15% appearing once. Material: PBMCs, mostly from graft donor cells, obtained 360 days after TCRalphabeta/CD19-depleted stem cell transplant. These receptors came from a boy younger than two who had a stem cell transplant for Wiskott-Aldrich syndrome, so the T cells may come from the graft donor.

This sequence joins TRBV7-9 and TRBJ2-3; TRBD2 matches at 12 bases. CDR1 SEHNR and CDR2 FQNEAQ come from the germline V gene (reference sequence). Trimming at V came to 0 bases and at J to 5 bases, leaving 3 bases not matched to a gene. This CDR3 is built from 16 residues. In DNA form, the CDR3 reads TGTGCCAGCAGCTTAGCGCGACTAGCGGGAGTAGATACGCAGTATTTT. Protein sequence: CASSLARLAGVDTQYF.

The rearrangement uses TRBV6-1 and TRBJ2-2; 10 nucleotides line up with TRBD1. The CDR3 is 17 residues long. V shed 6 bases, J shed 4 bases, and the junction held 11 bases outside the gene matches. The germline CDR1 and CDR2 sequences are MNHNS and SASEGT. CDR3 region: CASRRTGTGDRTGELFF. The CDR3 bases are TGTGCCAGCAGGCGGACCGGGACAGGGGATCGCACCGGGGAGCTGTTTTTT.

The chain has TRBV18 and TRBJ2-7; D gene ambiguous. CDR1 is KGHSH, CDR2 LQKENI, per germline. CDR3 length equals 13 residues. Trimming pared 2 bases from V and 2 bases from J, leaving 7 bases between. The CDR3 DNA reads TGTGCCAGCTCACCATGGGCAGCCTACGAGCAGTACTTC. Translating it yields CASSPWAAYEQYF.

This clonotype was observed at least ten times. CDR3: CAISDPSGRAHPSNEQFF. The CDR3 nucleotides are TGTGCCATCAGTGATCCTAGCGGGAGAGCACACCCGTCTAATGAGCAGTTCTTC. V usage is TRBV10-3 and J usage is TRBJ2-1; 10 nucleotides agree with TRBD2. The trim removed 3 bases at V and 7 bases at J, leaving 15 bases unmatched. The CDR3 loop spans 18 amino acids. Germline V gives CDR1 ENHRY, CDR2 SYGVKD.

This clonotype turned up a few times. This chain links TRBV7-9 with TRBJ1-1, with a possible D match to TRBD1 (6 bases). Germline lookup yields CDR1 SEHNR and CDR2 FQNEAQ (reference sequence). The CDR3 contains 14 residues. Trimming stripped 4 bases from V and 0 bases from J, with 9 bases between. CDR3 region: CASSYQGMNTEAFF. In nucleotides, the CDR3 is TGTGCCAGCAGCTACCAGGGGATGAACACTGAAGCTTTCTTT.

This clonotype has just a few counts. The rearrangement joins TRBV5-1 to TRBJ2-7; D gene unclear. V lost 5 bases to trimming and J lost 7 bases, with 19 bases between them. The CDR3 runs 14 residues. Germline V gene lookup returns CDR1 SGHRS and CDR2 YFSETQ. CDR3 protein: CASRSELGRGEQYF. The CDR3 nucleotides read TGCGCCAGCAGGAGTGAATTGGGAAGAGGTGAGCAGTACTTC. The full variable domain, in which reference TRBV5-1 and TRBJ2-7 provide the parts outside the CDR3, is KAGVTQTPRYLIKTRGQQVTLSCSPISGHRSVSWYQQTPGQGLQFLFEYFSETQRNKGNFPGRFSGRQFSNSRSEMNVSTLELGDSALYLCASRSELGRGEQYFGPGTRLTVT.

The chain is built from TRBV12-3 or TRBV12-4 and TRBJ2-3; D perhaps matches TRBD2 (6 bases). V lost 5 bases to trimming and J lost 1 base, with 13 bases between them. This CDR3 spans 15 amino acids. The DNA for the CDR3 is TGTGCCAGCAGTCCGTTGGGGACTGGCACAGATACGCAGTATTTT. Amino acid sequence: CASSPLGTGTDTQYF.

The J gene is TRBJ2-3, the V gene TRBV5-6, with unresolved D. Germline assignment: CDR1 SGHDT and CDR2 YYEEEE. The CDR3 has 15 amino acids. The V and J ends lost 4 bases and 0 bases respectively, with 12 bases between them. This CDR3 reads CASSTLGTSTDTQYF. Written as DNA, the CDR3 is TGTGCCAGCAGCACTCTAGGTACTAGCACAGATACGCAGTATTTT.

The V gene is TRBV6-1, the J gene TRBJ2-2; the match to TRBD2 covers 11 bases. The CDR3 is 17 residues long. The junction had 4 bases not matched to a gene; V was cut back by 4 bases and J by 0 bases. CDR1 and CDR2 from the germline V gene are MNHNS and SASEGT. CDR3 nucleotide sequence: TGTGCCAGCAGTGGTAGTAGCGGGGGGGCGAACACCGGGGAGCTGTTTTTT. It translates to CASSGSSGGANTGELFF.

The CDR3: CSARQGLSYNEQFF. In nucleotides, the CDR3 is TGCAGTGCTAGGCAGGGACTCTCCTACAATGAGCAGTTCTTC. The V and J genes are TRBV20-1 and TRBJ2-1; D is perhaps TRBD2 (6 bases). There are 14 residues in the CDR3. In germline, CDR1 is DFQATT, CDR2 SNEGSKA (reference sequence). Trimming shortened V by 3 bases and J by 0 bases, and 9 bases separated the two germline ends.

CDR3 residues: CASSLAVQGANQPQHF. CDR3 DNA: TGTGCCAGCAGCTTAGCCGTTCAGGGGGCAAATCAGCCCCAGCATTTT. This chain joins TRBV7-9 and TRBJ1-5, with 8 bases that match TRBD1. This CDR3 region has 16 residues. V gave up 0 bases and J gave up 4 bases; unmatched junction bases: 5. Germline CDR1 is SEHNR and CDR2 is FQNEAQ (reference sequence).

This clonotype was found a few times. CDR3 protein: CASSQDPRLRQVGNTIYF. The CDR3 coding sequence is TGTGCCAGCAGCCAAGATCCCCGCTTGCGGCAGGTTGGAAACACCATATATTTT. The J gene is TRBJ1-3, the V gene TRBV4-2; no reliable D call. Trimming stripped 0 bases from V and 3 bases from J, with 18 bases between. The length of the CDR3 is 18 residues. Germline loops: CDR1 LGHNA, CDR2 YNFKEQ.

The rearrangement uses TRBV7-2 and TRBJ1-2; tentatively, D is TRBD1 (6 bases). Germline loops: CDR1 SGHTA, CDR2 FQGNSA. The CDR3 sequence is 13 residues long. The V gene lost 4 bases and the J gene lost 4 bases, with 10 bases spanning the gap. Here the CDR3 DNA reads TGTGCCAGCAGCTCGACAGGCTTCTATGGCTACACCTTC. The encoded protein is CASSSTGFYGYTF.

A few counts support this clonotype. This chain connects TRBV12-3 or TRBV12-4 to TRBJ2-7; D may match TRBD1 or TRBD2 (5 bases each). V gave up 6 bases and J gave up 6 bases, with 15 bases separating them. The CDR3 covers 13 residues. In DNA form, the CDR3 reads TGTGCCAGCAGCCGGACACCTGGGGGCGAGCAGTACTTC. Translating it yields CASSRTPGGEQYF.

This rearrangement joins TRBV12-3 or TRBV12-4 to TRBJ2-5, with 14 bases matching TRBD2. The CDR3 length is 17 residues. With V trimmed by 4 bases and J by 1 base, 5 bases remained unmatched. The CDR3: CASSSSGLAGVQETQYF. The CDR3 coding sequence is TGTGCCAGCAGTTCCTCGGGACTAGCGGGAGTCCAAGAGACCCAGTACTTC.

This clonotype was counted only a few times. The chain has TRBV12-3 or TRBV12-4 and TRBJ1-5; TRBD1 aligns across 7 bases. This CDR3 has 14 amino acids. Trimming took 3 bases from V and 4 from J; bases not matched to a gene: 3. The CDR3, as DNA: TGTGCCAGCAGTTTCTGGGACAGAAATCAGCCCCAGCATTTT. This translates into CASSFWDRNQPQHF.

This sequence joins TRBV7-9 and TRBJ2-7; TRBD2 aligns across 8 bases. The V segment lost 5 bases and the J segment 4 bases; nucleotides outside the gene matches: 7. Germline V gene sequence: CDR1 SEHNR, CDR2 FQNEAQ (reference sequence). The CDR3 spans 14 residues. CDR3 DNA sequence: TGTGCCAGCAGCGAGTGGCGGGAGGCTTACGAGCAGTACTTC. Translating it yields CASSEWREAYEQYF.